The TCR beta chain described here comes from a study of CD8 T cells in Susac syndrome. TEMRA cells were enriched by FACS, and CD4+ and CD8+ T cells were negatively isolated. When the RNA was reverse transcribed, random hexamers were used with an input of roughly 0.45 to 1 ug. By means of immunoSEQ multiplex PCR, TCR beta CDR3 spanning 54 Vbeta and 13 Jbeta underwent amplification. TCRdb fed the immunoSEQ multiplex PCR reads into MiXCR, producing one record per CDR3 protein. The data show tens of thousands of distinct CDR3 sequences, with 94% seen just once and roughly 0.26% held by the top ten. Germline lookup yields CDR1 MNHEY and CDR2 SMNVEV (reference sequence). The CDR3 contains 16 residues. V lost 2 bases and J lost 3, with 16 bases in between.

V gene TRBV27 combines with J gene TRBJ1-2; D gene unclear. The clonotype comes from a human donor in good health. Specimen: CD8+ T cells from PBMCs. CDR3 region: CASSLDKDPGYYGYTF. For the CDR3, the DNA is TGTGCCAGCAGTTTAGATAAGGATCCTGGTTACTATGGCTACACCTTC.